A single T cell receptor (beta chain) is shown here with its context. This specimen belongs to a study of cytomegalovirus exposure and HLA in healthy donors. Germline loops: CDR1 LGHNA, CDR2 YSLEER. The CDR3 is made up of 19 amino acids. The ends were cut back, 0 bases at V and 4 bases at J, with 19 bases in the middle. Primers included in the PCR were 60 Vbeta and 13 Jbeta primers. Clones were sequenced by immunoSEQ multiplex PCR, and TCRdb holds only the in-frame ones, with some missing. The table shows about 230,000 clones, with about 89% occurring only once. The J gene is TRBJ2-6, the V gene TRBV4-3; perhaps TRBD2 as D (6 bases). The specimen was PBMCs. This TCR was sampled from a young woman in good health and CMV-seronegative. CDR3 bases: TGCGCCAGCAGCCAAGAGAGCGGGTCTCAATCCGGGGGGGCCAACGTCCTGACTTTC. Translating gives CASSQESGSQSGGANVLTF.